The source of this TCR beta chain is a study of T cell responses to AZD1222 COVID-19 vaccine. Overall study findings and caveats: With dominance at 160-218 and 743-854, vaccine-associated CD4 TCRs spanned spike. Among those given AZD1222, only five or six were seropositive at baseline.

Data came from immunoSEQ multiplex PCR; TCRdb stores just in-frame clones and leaves some out. The data hold tens of thousands of clones, with 80% observed a single time. This clone has just one count. What it binds is not known. The CDR3 spans 14 residues. V was shortened by 4 bases and J by 0 bases, with 11 bases between the two germline ends. Germline CDR1 SGDLS, CDR2 YYNGEE. This chain connects TRBV9 to TRBJ2-7; D is undetermined. The starting material was peripheral blood, obtained 28 days after the second AZD1222 dose. The receptor comes from an adult who received the AZD1222 COVID-19 vaccine. The DNA of the CDR3 is TGTGCCAGCAGCTCCCGGTCGAGCTCCTACGAGCAGTACTTC. Its translation: CASSSRSSSYEQYF.